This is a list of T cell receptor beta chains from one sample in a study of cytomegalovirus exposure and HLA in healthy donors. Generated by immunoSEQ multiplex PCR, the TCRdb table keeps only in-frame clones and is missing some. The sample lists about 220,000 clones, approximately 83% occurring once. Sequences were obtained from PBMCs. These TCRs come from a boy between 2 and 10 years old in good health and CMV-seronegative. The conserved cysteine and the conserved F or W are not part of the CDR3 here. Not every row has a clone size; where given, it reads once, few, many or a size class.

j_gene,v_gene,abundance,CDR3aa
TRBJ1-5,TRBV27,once,ASSPEGQDSNQPQH
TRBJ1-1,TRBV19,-,ASSTTGNTEAF
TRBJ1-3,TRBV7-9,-,ASSLVGAMGNTIY
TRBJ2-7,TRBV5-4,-,ASSLKSGEQY
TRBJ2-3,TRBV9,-,ASSFRDSPFTDTQY
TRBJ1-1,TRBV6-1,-,ASSDFPGAF
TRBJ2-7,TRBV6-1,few,ASRRGTGPTYEQY
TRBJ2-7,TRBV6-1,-,ASSTLAGAYEQY
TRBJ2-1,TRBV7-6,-,ASSPSRFNEQF
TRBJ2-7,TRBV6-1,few,ASSGDSRSYEQY
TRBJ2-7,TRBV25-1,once,ASSEGRGTTYEQY
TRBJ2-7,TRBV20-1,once,SASAGGEQY
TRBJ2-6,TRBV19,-,ASSPSRDSGANVLT
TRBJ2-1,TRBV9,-,ASSVAGGSNEQF